This T cell receptor beta chain was observed in a study of CD8 T cells in Susac syndrome. The CDR3 sequence is 16 residues long. The germline V gene encodes CDR1 MGHDK and CDR2 SYGVNS. The trim removed 6 bases at V and 0 bases at J, leaving 7 bases unmatched. Roughly 0.45 to 1 ug RNA was reverse transcribed with random hexamers. TCRdb reanalysed the immunoSEQ multiplex PCR reads using MiXCR and keeps one entry per CDR3 protein. The sample yields some 170,000 distinct CDR3 sequences, around 94% seen once. The V call is TRBV25-1, the J call TRBJ2-3, with 9 bases lining up with TRBD2. The receptor was derived from a human donor with Susac syndrome. Sequencing input: CD4+ T cells from PBMCs. CDR3: CASRASGRISTDTQYF. The CDR3 nucleotides read TGTGCCAGCAGGGCAAGCGGGAGGATCAGCACAGATACGCAGTATTTT. Variable domain in full (rest from reference TRBV25-1 and TRBJ2-3): EADIYQTPRYLVIGTGKKITLECSQTMGHDKMYWYQQDPGMELHLIHYSYGVNSTEKGDLSSESTVSRIRTEHFPLTLESARPSHTSQYLCASRASGRISTDTQYFGPGTRLTVL.